The 26 T cell receptor beta chains reported below all come from one sample, sequenced in a study of post-analysis software for immune sequencing data. TCR beta cDNA libraries had unique molecular identifiers. TCRdb itself ran the PCR reads through MiXCR, one entry per CDR3 protein. The data show 750,000 to 950,000 distinct CDR3 sequences, about 57% seen once. Study-wide results and caveats: The study found TRBV5-6, TRBV5-1 and TRBV20-1 among a handful of TRBV segments more frequent in patients than controls.

Their cognate antigens are unknown. Sequencing used blood. These receptors came from a girl aged 10 to 17 with multiple sclerosis.

CDR3 protein: CAISRTGTDGYTF. The CDR3 bases are TGTGCCATCAGTAGGACAGGGACTGACGGCTACACCTTC. This sequence joins TRBV10-3 and TRBJ1-2; 8 bases align to TRBD1. V lost 5 bases, J lost 8 bases, and 7 bases stayed unmatched. The length of the CDR3 is 13 residues. The germline V gene encodes CDR1 ENHRY and CDR2 SYGVKD.

The chain recombines TRBV29-1 with TRBJ2-1, with 10 positions matching TRBD2. This CDR3 has 15 residues. Germline values: CDR1 SQVTM, CDR2 ANQGSEA. The V gene end was trimmed by 4 bases and the J gene end by 2 bases; junction bases not matched to a gene: 5. DNA of the CDR3: TGCAGCGTTGGGCGGACTAGCGGCACCTACAATGAGCAGTTCTTC. Protein sequence: CSVGRTSGTYNEQFF.

The V and J genes are TRBV27 and TRBJ1-2; 8 nucleotides align to TRBD1. This CDR3 has 14 residues. The V and J ends lost 4 bases and 8 bases, in that order; junction bases with no gene match: 9. Germline CDR1 and CDR2: MNHEY and SMNVEV (reference sequence). CDR3 sequence: CASSYSGGAEGYTF. DNA of the CDR3: TGTGCCAGCAGTTACTCAGGGGGCGCGGAAGGCTACACCTTC.

Many counts were recorded for this clonotype. The rearrangement links TRBV29-1 to TRBJ2-7, with 8 bases aligning to TRBD1. Germline V gives CDR1 SQVTM, CDR2 ANQGSEA. With 7 bases clipped from V and 2 bases from J, the junction kept 13 bases outside the gene matches. The CDR3 sequence is 15 residues long. The CDR3 is CSARPRTGSTYEQYF. The DNA for the CDR3 is TGCAGCGCCCGACCCCGGACAGGGAGCACCTACGAGCAGTACTTC.

The chain joins TRBV29-1 to TRBJ2-4, with a weak D call TRBD2 (5 bases). V was pared by 7 bases and J by 3 bases, with 13 bases between. Germline V gene lookup returns CDR1 SQVTM and CDR2 ANQGSEA. The CDR3 totals 13 residues. The CDR3 loop reads CSAAGLNKNIQYF. Written as DNA, the CDR3 is TGCAGCGCCGCAGGACTGAACAAAAACATTCAGTACTTC.

This chain links TRBV6-2 or TRBV6-3 with TRBJ2-5; D is perhaps TRBD1 (6 bases). The V gene's germline CDR1 is MNHEY and CDR2 SVGEGT. The CDR3 length is 16 residues. V was pared by 2 bases and J by 0 bases, with 13 bases between. As DNA, the CDR3 is TGTGCCAGCAGTTACCAAAACGACAGGTACCAAGAGACCCAGTACTTC. Its translation is CASSYQNDRYQETQYF.

The chain uses TRBV20-1 and TRBJ2-5; 10 bases are shared with TRBD2. Germline trimming cut 8 bases from V and 5 bases from J; bases unmatched to any gene: 11. Germline V lookup: CDR1 DFQATT, CDR2 SNEGSKA (reference sequence). The CDR3 runs to 14 residues. CDR3 DNA sequence: TGCAGTTGCTATTTGCTAGCGGGAGTCGAGACCCAGTACTTC. This encodes CSCYLLAGVETQYF.

This clonotype was observed a few times. One junction end does not reproduce the germline sequence, and a read error may be involved. V is TRBV5-1 and J is TRBJ2-1; D tentatively fits TRBD1 or TRBD2 (5 bases each). Germline CDR1 and CDR2: SGHRS and YFSETQ. This CDR3 has 14 amino acids. CDR3 DNA: TGTGCCAGCAGCCTAGGAGGCCAGGGCAATGAGCAGTTCTTC. This gives the protein CASSLGGQGNEQFF.

The table lists this clonotype with a few counts. The chain is built from TRBV10-3 and TRBJ2-5, with D possibly matching TRBD2 (6 bases). V gave up 6 bases and J gave up 2 bases, with 13 bases separating them. Germline assignment: CDR1 ENHRY and CDR2 SYGVKD. The length of the CDR3 is 14 residues. CDR3 residues: CAIRGGRTQETQYF. The CDR3 DNA reads TGTGCCATCAGGGGGGGACGTACGCAAGAGACCCAGTACTTC.

The CDR3 reads CASSQGRLYTDTQYF. The DNA for the CDR3 is TGTGCCAGCAGCCAAGGCAGGCTATACACAGATACGCAGTATTTT. The chain links TRBV14 to TRBJ2-3; D is uncertain. Trimming stripped 1 base from V and 2 bases from J, with 10 bases between. The CDR3 loop spans 15 amino acids. Germline V lookup: CDR1 SGHDN, CDR2 FVKESK.

The chain employs TRBV15 and TRBJ1-5; D is perhaps TRBD1 (6 bases). The germline V and J ends were trimmed by 3 bases and 6 bases, with 12 bases remaining between them. The germline CDR1 and CDR2 sequences are LNHNV and YYDKDF (reference sequence). This CDR3 comprises 14 residues. The CDR3 nucleotides are TGTGCCACCAGCAGGAAACAGGGTGGTCAGCCCCAGCATTTT. Translation gives CATSRKQGGQPQHF.

This clonotype was detected only a few times. This chain connects TRBV29-1 to TRBJ1-2; no reliable D call. V was cut by 1 base and J by 6 bases, with 6 bases left in between. The germline gives CDR1 SQVTM, CDR2 ANQGSEA. The CDR3 has 11 amino acids. Here the CDR3 reads CSVEGQHGYTF. The DNA for the CDR3 is TGCAGCGTTGAAGGTCAGCATGGCTACACCTTC.

This chain uses TRBV2 with TRBJ2-1; D unresolved. Germline lookup yields CDR1 SNHLY and CDR2 FYNNEI. This CDR3 is 15 amino acids long. V dropped 4 bases and J dropped 4 bases, with 14 bases sitting between them. Here the CDR3 reads CASSGGRTLYNEQFF. Here the CDR3 DNA reads TGTGCCAGCAGTGGCGGCAGAACCTTATACAATGAGCAGTTCTTC.

The chain combines TRBV6-1 with TRBJ2-7, with a tentative D call TRBD2 (6 bases). The germline gives CDR1 MNHNS, CDR2 SASEGT. The CDR3 runs 18 residues. Between the trimmed V and J ends, which lost 1 base and 0 bases, there was a span of 19 bases. The CDR3 bases are TGTGCCAGCAGTGAAGGAGGGACTGGTCTGAGTGGCTCCTACGAGCAGTACTTC. Its translation is CASSEGGTGLSGSYEQYF.

This clonotype came up a few times. V is TRBV6-1 and J is TRBJ1-4; D not resolved. The V end lost 6 bases, the J end lost 4 bases, and 3 bases lay between the germline ends. The CDR3 totals 11 residues. CDR1 and CDR2 (germline): MNHNS, SASEGT. This CDR3 reads CASRSNEKLFF. The CDR3 DNA sequence: TGTGCCAGCAGGAGTAATGAAAAACTGTTTTTT.

The chain combines TRBV20-1 with TRBJ2-3, with 7 bases fitting TRBD2. Losses at the gene ends were 5 bases for V and 1 base for J; bases not matched to a gene: 6. Germline V lookup: CDR1 DFQATT, CDR2 SNEGSKA (reference sequence). This CDR3 is 14 amino acids long. The CDR3 nucleotides are TGCAGTGCTCTCCGTGCGGGGGGCACAGATACGCAGTATTTT. This gives the protein CSALRAGGTDTQYF.

The chain combines TRBV6-2 or TRBV6-3 with TRBJ2-1; possibly TRBD1 or TRBD2 for D (7 bases each). V dropped 6 bases and J dropped 10 bases, with 34 bases sitting between them. The germline V gene encodes CDR1 MNHEY and CDR2 SVGEGT. The length of the CDR3 is 19 residues. As DNA, the CDR3 is TGTGCCAGCAGATCCTATGGGGGTGCGGGAGAGGTAAACAGGGGCGAGCAGTTCTTC. Translating it yields CASRSYGGAGEVNRGEQFF.

This clonotype appeared a few times. The chain combines TRBV3-1 with TRBJ2-1; D gene unclear. V lost 0 bases to trimming and J lost 8 bases, with 20 bases between them. The CDR3 runs to 17 residues. Germline V lookup: CDR1 LGHDT, CDR2 YNNKEL (reference sequence). DNA of the CDR3: TGTGCCAGCAGCCAAGATCTTTCGAGTTCTATCTCCGATGAGCAGTTCTTC. Encoded protein: CASSQDLSSSISDEQFF.

V and J are TRBV7-9 and TRBJ1-5; no clear D. CDR3 length: 16 residues. Germline CDR1 SEHNR, CDR2 FQNEAQ (reference sequence). V gave up 1 base and J gave up 0 bases, with 10 bases separating them. In nucleotides, the CDR3 is TGTGCCAGCAGCTTAGTGTCCGGGAATAGCAATCAGCCCCAGCATTTT. Amino acids: CASSLVSGNSNQPQHF.

The chain combines TRBV7-2 with TRBJ2-5, with 12 bases aligning to TRBD1. The J call is uncertain, as TRBJ2-7 better fits the DNA end. CDR3 length equals 16 residues. Germline V gene lookup returns CDR1 SGHTA and CDR2 FQGNSA. CDR3 DNA sequence: TGTGCCAGCAGCTATCTCCCGGGACAGGGGGCCCACGAGCAGTACTTC. Translated: CASSYLPGQGAHEQYF.

This clonotype was counted between two and nine times. J is TRBJ1-2 and V is TRBV6-5; TRBD1 is a possible D gene (6 bases). Germline V gives CDR1 MNHEY, CDR2 SVGAGI. The CDR3 spans 15 residues. Trimming removed 2 bases from V and 4 bases from J, with 14 bases in between. The chain's CDR3 is CASSYAGQLIYGYTF. The DNA for the CDR3 is TGTGCCAGCAGTTACGCCGGACAGCTGATCTATGGCTACACCTTC.

This clonotype has a handful of counts. This chain joins TRBV5-1 and TRBJ2-1; 9 bases are shared with TRBD2. In germline, CDR1 is SGHRS, CDR2 YFSETQ. The junction had 9 bases not matched to a gene; V was cut back by 4 bases and J by 4 bases. This CDR3 has 16 residues. The CDR3 region is CASSPLAGAGYNEQFF. CDR3 bases: TGCGCCAGCAGCCCCTTAGCGGGAGCGGGGTACAATGAGCAGTTCTTC.

This clonotype was recorded a few times. The chain uses TRBV4-1 and TRBJ2-6, with D hard to call. Germline V gives CDR1 MGHRA, CDR2 YSYEKL. Trimming shortened V by 8 bases and J by 0 bases, and 8 bases separated the two germline ends. The CDR3 consists of 14 residues. The CDR3 here is CASRGASGANVLTF. CDR3 DNA sequence: TGCGCCAGCCGCGGAGCCTCTGGGGCCAACGTCCTGACTTTC.

The rearrangement uses TRBV27 and TRBJ2-7; TRBD1 matches 8 bases. The CDR3 is 17 amino acids. Germline-derived CDR1 and CDR2 are MNHEY and SMNVEV (reference sequence). After removal of 5 bases from V and 1 base from J, the junction contained 13 bases not matched to a gene. This chain's CDR3 is CASSPSLDRGWSYEQYF. CDR3 nucleotide sequence: TGTGCCAGCAGTCCCTCCCTAGACAGGGGTTGGTCCTACGAGCAGTACTTC.

The rearrangement links TRBV12-3 or TRBV12-4 to TRBJ2-5; 14 nucleotides align to TRBD2. V lost 5 bases to trimming and J lost 11 bases; unmatched junction nucleotides: 13. CDR3 length: 16 amino acids. CDR3 coding DNA: TGTGCCAGCAGTGCATATAGACTAGCGGGAGGGGATGAGCAGTACTTC. It is translated as CASSAYRLAGGDEQYF.

The table lists this clonotype with a few counts. The chain has TRBV5-5 and TRBJ2-6; 10 bases match TRBD2. Germline values: CDR1 SGHKS, CDR2 YYEKEE (reference sequence). Trimming at V came to 4 bases and at J to 0 bases, leaving 7 bases not matched to a gene. The CDR3 covers 18 residues. CDR3 protein: CASSTLTSGISGANVLTF. The CDR3 nucleotides are TGTGCCAGCAGCACCCTAACTAGCGGGATCTCTGGGGCCAACGTCCTGACTTTC.